Listed here are 28 T cell receptor beta chains from one sample, sequenced in a study of T-cell memory formation after mild COVID-19. TCRdb ran MiXCR on the 5' RACE reads and lists one entry per CDR3 protein. Of 150,000 or so distinct CDR3 sequences listed, around a tenth are singletons. The sample comprised PBMCs or a T cell subset sorted from them (not recorded which). The receptors come from a man in his late teens or twenties who had mild COVID-19 (a few samples of this study predate the infection). Cell type and time point are not known.

The chain couples TRBV7-2 to TRBJ2-5; 9 bases agree with TRBD2. J was trimmed by 3 bases and V by 5 bases; bases with no gene match: 10. CDR1 is SGHTA, CDR2 FQGNSA, per germline. This CDR3 has 16 residues. CDR3 sequence (DNA): TGTGCCAGCAGCGGCCGGCGGGGGGGCCGCGAAGAGACCCAGTACTTC. Protein product: CASSGRRGGREETQYF.

This clonotype occurred a few times. The V call is TRBV9, the J call TRBJ1-1; no definite D call. CDR1 is SGDLS and CDR2 is YYNGEE in the germline V gene. The V end was cut by 4 bases, the J end by 0 bases, with 7 bases between. The CDR3 has 13 amino acids. The CDR3 DNA reads as TGTGCCAGCAGCTCTCATATGAACACTGAAGCTTTCTTT. The encoded protein is CASSSHMNTEAFF.

V gene TRBV12-3 or TRBV12-4 combines with J gene TRBJ2-7; a weak D match, TRBD1 (5 bases). Trimming shortened V by 8 bases and J by 4 bases, and 15 bases separated the two germline ends. This CDR3 has 13 residues. CDR3: CASGSEDTYEQYF. CDR3 sequence (DNA): TGTGCCAGCGGATCCGAGGACACTTACGAGCAGTACTTC.

The CDR3 bases are TGTGCCAGCAGCTTAGCGGGGACTAGCGGGGGATACGAGCAGTACTTC. This codes for CASSLAGTSGGYEQYF. The chain joins TRBV7-2 to TRBJ2-7, with TRBD2 identical over 14 bases. CDR3 length: 16 amino acids. The V and J ends lost 0 bases and 4 bases, in that order; junction bases with no gene match: 2. CDR1 SGHTA and CDR2 FQGNSA come from the germline V gene.

The chain couples TRBV15 to TRBJ2-7, with D hard to call. The CDR3 sequence is 14 residues long. The germline CDR1 and CDR2 sequences are LNHNV and YYDKDF (reference sequence). The V gene lost 1 base and the J gene lost 3 bases, with 10 bases spanning the gap. The CDR3 here is CATSRGPSFYEQYF. The DNA for the CDR3 is TGTGCCACCAGCAGAGGACCATCCTTCTACGAGCAGTACTTC.

This clonotype was picked up many times. The chain recombines TRBV7-3 with TRBJ2-5; D not resolved. V was cut by 0 bases and J by 2 bases, with 4 bases left in between. CDR1 SGHTA and CDR2 FQGTGA come from the germline V gene. This CDR3 has 13 amino acids. In nucleotides, the CDR3 is TGTGCCAGCAGCTTAACCCGACAAGAGACCCAGTACTTC. This gives the protein CASSLTRQETQYF.

The gene calls are TRBV2 and TRBJ2-2; 9 bases are shared with TRBD2. The CDR3 length is 15 residues. The V segment lost 7 bases and the J segment 6 bases; nucleotides outside the gene matches: 9. Germline V gene sequence: CDR1 SNHLY, CDR2 FYNNEI. The CDR3 loop reads CASNQGLAQSGELFF. In nucleotides, the CDR3 is TGTGCCAGCAACCAGGGACTAGCTCAGTCCGGGGAGCTGTTTTTT.

V and J are TRBV18 and TRBJ1-2; 7 bases map to TRBD1. The junction had 5 bases not matched to a gene; V was cut back by 6 bases and J by 1 base. CDR1 is KGHSH, CDR2 LQKENI, per germline. This CDR3 has 14 residues. The CDR3 loop is CASSRDRINYGYTF. The CDR3, as DNA: TGTGCCAGCTCCCGGGACAGAATTAACTATGGCTACACCTTC.

In this sample, this clonotype turned up many times. This chain joins TRBV7-6 and TRBJ2-5, with D unclear. The germline V and J ends were trimmed by 5 bases and 0 bases, with 7 bases remaining between them. Germline V gene lookup returns CDR1 SGHVS and CDR2 FNYEAQ. This CDR3 contains 13 residues. CDR3 in amino acids: CASSLTYQETQYF. The CDR3 region has the DNA TGTGCCAGCAGCCTGACGTACCAAGAGACCCAGTACTTC.

This clonotype was picked up many times. J is TRBJ2-3 and V is TRBV7-2, with TRBD2 matching 8 bases. Losses at the gene ends were 3 bases for V and 10 bases for J; bases not matched to a gene: 3. CDR3 length: 12 amino acids. Per germline, CDR1 SGHTA and CDR2 FQGNSA. CDR3 loop: CASSFGLASQYF. The CDR3 nucleotides read TGTGCCAGCAGCTTCGGACTAGCTTCGCAGTATTTT. Full variable domain (missing parts from reference TRBV7-2 and TRBJ2-3): GAGVSQSPSNKVTEKGKDVELRCDPISGHTALYWYRQSLGQGLEFLIYFQGNSAPDKSGLPSDRFSAERTGGSVSTLTIQRTQQEDSAVYLCASSFGLASQYFGPGTRLTVL.

The chain joins TRBV4-1 to TRBJ2-3; the D gene is possibly TRBD1 (6 bases). Per germline, CDR1 MGHRA and CDR2 YSYEKL. Trimming pared 4 bases from V and 3 bases from J, leaving 11 bases between. The CDR3 sequence is 14 residues long. The CDR3 DNA follows: TGCGCCAGCAGCCGCCAGGGGCGTACAGATACGCAGTATTTT. Its translation is CASSRQGRTDTQYF.

The V gene is TRBV4-1, the J gene TRBJ2-1, with a weak D call TRBD2 (6 bases). This CDR3 comprises 16 residues. Germline CDR1 MGHRA, CDR2 YSYEKL. V dropped 3 bases and J dropped 2 bases, with 14 bases sitting between them. The CDR3, as DNA: TGCGCCAGCAGCCACCCGGTGGTAGCGGCCTACAATGAGCAGTTCTTC. Encoded protein: CASSHPVVAAYNEQFF.

The sample holds many counts of this clonotype. The genes are TRBV6-5 and TRBJ1-2; a possible D gene is TRBD1 (5 bases). Germline assignment: CDR1 MNHEY and CDR2 SVGAGI. The CDR3 runs to 14 residues. The ends were cut back, 8 bases at V and 5 bases at J, with 18 bases in the middle. CDR3 coding DNA: TGTGCCAGCTTCACTCGGGACTTACTATATGGCTACACCTTC. Its translation is CASFTRDLLYGYTF.

This clonotype was seen more than once but under ten times. The chain has TRBV5-1 and TRBJ1-6; D is undetermined. The CDR3 covers 13 residues. Germline CDR1 is SGHRS and CDR2 is YFSETQ. Trimming stripped 5 bases from V and 7 bases from J, with 10 bases between. This CDR3 is CASSQKRNSPLHF. The CDR3 nucleotides read TGCGCCAGCAGTCAAAAGCGGAATTCACCCCTCCACTTT.

The J gene is TRBJ1-1, the V gene TRBV7-6, with unresolved D. V gave up 8 bases and J gave up 1 base, with 8 bases separating them. Germline V gene lookup returns CDR1 SGHVS and CDR2 FNYEAQ. CDR3 size: 12 residues. The CDR3 DNA is TGTGCCAGCCGGGGAGGGAACACTGAAGCTTTCTTT. It encodes CASRGGNTEAFF. Full variable domain (rest looked up from reference TRBV7-6 and TRBJ1-1): GAGVSQSPRYKVTKRGQDVALRCDPISGHVSLYWYRQALGQGPEFLTYFNYEAQQDKSGLPNDRFSAERPEGSISTLTIQRTEQRDSAMYRCASRGGNTEAFFGQGTRLTVV.

This clonotype occurred a few times. The chain carries TRBV11-2 and TRBJ2-6; either TRBD1 or TRBD2 may supply D (6 bases each). Germline CDR1 is SGHAT and CDR2 is FQNNGV. CDR3 length: 20 amino acids. Between the trimmed V and J ends, which lost 0 bases and 1 base, there was a span of 19 bases. As DNA, the CDR3 is TGTGCCAGCAGCTTAGATGATGCAGCTCGGGGGCGGTCTGGGGCCAACGTCCTGACTTTC. Its protein product is CASSLDDAARGRSGANVLTF.

The V and J genes are TRBV20-1 and TRBJ1-2, with D tentatively TRBD1 (6 bases). This CDR3 spans 15 amino acids. Germline loops: CDR1 DFQATT, CDR2 SNEGSKA (reference sequence). The germline V and J ends were trimmed by 5 bases and 4 bases, with 20 bases remaining between them. The CDR3 coding sequence is TGCAGTGCTCAGCCCCAGCAGGGGAGGTCCTATGGCTACACCTTC. Protein: CSAQPQQGRSYGYTF.

Many counts were recorded for this clonotype. The rearrangement links TRBV2 to TRBJ2-5; unclear D gene. Trimming took 4 bases from V and 1 from J, leaving 7 bases between them. Germline loops: CDR1 SNHLY, CDR2 FYNNEI. This CDR3 region has 13 residues. CDR3 loop: CASSAAIQETQYF. CDR3 sequence (DNA): TGTGCCAGCAGTGCGGCTATCCAAGAGACCCAGTACTTC.

The chain uses TRBV9 and TRBJ2-5; D might be TRBD1 or TRBD2, each matching 5 bases. The CDR3 totals 14 residues. Germline V lookup: CDR1 SGDLS, CDR2 YYNGEE. The V and J ends lost 4 bases and 2 bases respectively, with 12 bases between them. The CDR3 sequence is CASSPGRRQETQYF. The CDR3 DNA sequence: TGTGCCAGCAGCCCGGGACGACGACAAGAGACCCAGTACTTC.

The chain links TRBV7-2 to TRBJ2-5, with D unresolved. V shed 7 bases and J shed 2 bases, with 11 bases lying between them. CDR3 length: 13 residues. Germline V lookup: CDR1 SGHTA, CDR2 FQGNSA. The CDR3 DNA follows: TGTGCCAGCACCAGAAGGGCGCAAGAGACCCAGTACTTC. Translating it yields CASTRRAQETQYF.

This clonotype was observed a handful of times. The chain has TRBV7-2 and TRBJ2-5; tentative D call: TRBD2 (6 bases). The CDR3 runs to 14 residues. CDR1 SGHTA and CDR2 FQGNSA come from the germline V gene. V lost 5 bases, J lost 2 bases, and 12 bases lay in between. CDR3 bases: TGTGCCAGCAGCCAAAGACGGGGGCAAGAGACCCAGTACTTC. Translated, it gives CASSQRRGQETQYF.

The V gene is TRBV12-3 or TRBV12-4, the J gene TRBJ1-2, with 7 bases lining up with TRBD1. The CDR3 loop spans 17 amino acids. Trimming removed 1 base from V and 5 bases from J; junction bases left unmatched: 13. CDR3 in amino acids: CASSLGAGGSGPYGYTF. The CDR3 bases are TGTGCCAGCAGTTTAGGTGCAGGGGGATCAGGGCCTTATGGCTACACCTTC.

The genes are TRBV5-1 and TRBJ1-2; 12 positions match TRBD1. This CDR3 spans 12 amino acids. The ends lost 7 bases at V and 8 bases at J; junction bases unmatched: 3. Germline values: CDR1 SGHRS, CDR2 YFSETQ. The CDR3, as DNA: TGCGCCAGCGCCGGGACAGGGGGCGGCTACACCTTC. The encoded protein is CASAGTGGGYTF.

This clonotype was observed a handful of times. The rearrangement links TRBV7-2 to TRBJ2-1, with 9 bases identical to TRBD2. This CDR3 has 16 residues. The V and J ends lost 5 bases and 3 bases, in that order; junction bases with no gene match: 8. Germline CDR1 reads SGHTA; CDR2 reads FQGNSA. CDR3 loop: CASSPRLAVNYNEQFF. CDR3 DNA sequence: TGTGCCAGCAGCCCACGACTAGCGGTCAACTACAATGAGCAGTTCTTC. The complete variable domain, with remaining parts taken from reference TRBV7-2 and TRBJ2-1, reads GAGVSQSPSNKVTEKGKDVELRCDPISGHTALYWYRQSLGQGLEFLIYFQGNSAPDKSGLPSDRFSAERTGGSVSTLTIQRTQQEDSAVYLCASSPRLAVNYNEQFFGPGTRLTVL.

The genes are TRBV21-1 and TRBJ2-7; no check of the table's D call, TRBD1, against the DNA was made. TRBV21-1 is marked as a pseudogene. This CDR3 is built from 16 residues. This CDR3 reads CASSKVGPGGIYEQYF. DNA for the CDR3: TGTGCCAGCAGCAAAGTGGGTCCCGGGGGTATCTACGAGCAGTACTTC.

This clonotype was seen only a few times. This sequence joins TRBV5-1 and TRBJ2-2, with TRBD2 matching over 7 bases. J lost 4 bases, V lost 2 bases, and 5 bases had no gene match. From germline, CDR1 is SGHRS and CDR2 YFSETQ. The CDR3 is 15 amino acids. Here the CDR3 reads CASSFASGVTGELFF. The CDR3 DNA is TGCGCCAGCAGCTTTGCTAGCGGCGTCACCGGGGAGCTGTTTTTT.

V gene TRBV12-3 or TRBV12-4 combines with J gene TRBJ2-5; the D gene is possibly TRBD2 (7 bases). V lost 4 bases and J lost 1, with 16 bases in between. The CDR3 runs 16 residues. The CDR3 loop reads CASSSGGGGTQETQYF. CDR3 coding DNA: TGTGCCAGCAGTTCGGGGGGCGGTGGCACCCAAGAGACCCAGTACTTC.

This chain joins TRBV7-9 and TRBJ1-1; D unresolved. Germline values: CDR1 SEHNR, CDR2 FQNEAQ (reference sequence). The V end was cut by 5 bases, the J end by 11 bases, with 9 bases between. The CDR3 has 10 amino acids. CDR3 sequence reads: CASSLTGAFF. CDR3 DNA sequence: TGTGCCAGCAGCCTTACGGGGGCTTTCTTT.